This T cell receptor (beta chain) appears in the sequencing data of a study of cytomegalovirus exposure and HLA in healthy donors. The PCR used 60 Vbeta and 13 Jbeta primers. Sequenced by immunoSEQ multiplex PCR; TCRdb stores in-frame clones only, minus some. The sample shows 100,000 to 150,000 clones, approximately 15% of them seen only once. Material for sequencing was PBMCs. The sequence was obtained from a woman aged 18 to 35 in good health and CMV-seronegative.

CDR3 amino acids: CSADVSGSYNEQFF. The CDR3 nucleotides are TGCAGCGCCGACGTTAGCGGCTCCTACAATGAGCAGTTCTTC. The genes are TRBV29-1 and TRBJ2-1; D may be TRBD2 (6 bases). In germline, CDR1 is SQVTM, CDR2 ANQGSEA. CDR3 length equals 14 residues. V lost 7 bases to trimming and J lost 0 bases, with 13 bases between them.